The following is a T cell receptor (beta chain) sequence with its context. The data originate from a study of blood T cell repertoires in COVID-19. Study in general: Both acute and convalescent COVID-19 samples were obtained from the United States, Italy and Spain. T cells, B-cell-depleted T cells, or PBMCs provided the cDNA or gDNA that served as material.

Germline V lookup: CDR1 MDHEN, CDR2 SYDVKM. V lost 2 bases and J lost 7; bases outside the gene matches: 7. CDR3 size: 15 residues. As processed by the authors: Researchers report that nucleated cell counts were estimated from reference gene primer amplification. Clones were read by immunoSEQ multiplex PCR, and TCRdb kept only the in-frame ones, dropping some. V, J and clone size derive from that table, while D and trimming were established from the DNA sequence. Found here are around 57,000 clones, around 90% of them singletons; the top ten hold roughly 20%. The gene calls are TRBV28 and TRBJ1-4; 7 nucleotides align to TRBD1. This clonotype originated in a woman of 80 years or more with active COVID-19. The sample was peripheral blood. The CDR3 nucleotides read TGTGCCAGCAGTTTAGAGGGGGCGGGACGTGAAAAACTGTTTTTT. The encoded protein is CASSLEGAGREKLFF.